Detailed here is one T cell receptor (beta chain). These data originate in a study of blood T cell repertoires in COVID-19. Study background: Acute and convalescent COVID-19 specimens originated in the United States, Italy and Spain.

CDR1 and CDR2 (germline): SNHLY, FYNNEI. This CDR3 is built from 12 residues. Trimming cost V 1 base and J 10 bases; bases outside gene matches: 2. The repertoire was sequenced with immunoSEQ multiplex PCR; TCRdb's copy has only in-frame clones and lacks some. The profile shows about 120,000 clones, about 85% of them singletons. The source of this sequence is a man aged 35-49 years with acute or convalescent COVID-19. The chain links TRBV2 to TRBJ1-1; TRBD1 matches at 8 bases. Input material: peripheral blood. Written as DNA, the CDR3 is TGTGCCAGCAGTGAAGACAGGGGGGGAGCTTTCTTT. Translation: CASSEDRGGAFF.